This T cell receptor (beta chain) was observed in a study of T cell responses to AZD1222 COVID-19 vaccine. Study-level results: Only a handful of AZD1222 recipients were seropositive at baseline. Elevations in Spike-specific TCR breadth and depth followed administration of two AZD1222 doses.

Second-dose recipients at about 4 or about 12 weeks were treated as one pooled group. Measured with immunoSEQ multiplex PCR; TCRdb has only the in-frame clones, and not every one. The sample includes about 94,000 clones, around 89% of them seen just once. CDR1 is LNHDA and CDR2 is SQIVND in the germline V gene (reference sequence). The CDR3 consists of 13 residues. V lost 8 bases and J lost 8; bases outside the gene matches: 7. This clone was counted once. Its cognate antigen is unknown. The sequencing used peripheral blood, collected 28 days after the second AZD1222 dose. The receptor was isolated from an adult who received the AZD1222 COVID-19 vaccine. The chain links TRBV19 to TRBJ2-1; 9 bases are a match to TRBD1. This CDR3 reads CASLVTGGDEQFF. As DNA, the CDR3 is TGTGCCAGTTTGGTCACAGGGGGCGATGAGCAGTTCTTC. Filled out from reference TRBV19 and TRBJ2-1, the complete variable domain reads DGGITQSPKYLFRKEGQNVTLSCEQNLNHDAMYWYRQDPGQGLRLIYYSQIVNDFQKGDIAEGYSVSREKKESFPLTVTSAQKNPTAFYLCASLVTGGDEQFFGPGTRLTVL.